These T cell receptor beta chains were read from a single sample in a study of blood T cell repertoires in COVID-19. The protocol was immunoSEQ multiplex PCR, while the TCRdb copy is restricted to in-frame clones and leaves out a portion. The sample has around 250,000 clones, about 80% seen once. Sequenced sample: peripheral blood. The source of these receptors is a man under 40 who had recovered from COVID-19. Each CDR3 is given with its conserved first and last residue. The D gene is left open where the match is weak. Rows may omit the clone size; those that give it use once, few, many or a size class.

clone_size: NA; cdr3_length: 15; j_call: TRBJ1-3; v_call: TRBV18; d_call: NA; cdr3_nt: TGTGCCAGCTCACCTTTTTCGGGATCCGGAAACACCATATATTTT; cdr3_aa: CASSPFSGSGNTIYF
clone_size: once; cdr3_length: 13; j_call: TRBJ1-1; v_call: TRBV19; d_call: TRBD1; cdr3_nt: TGTGCCAGTAGTACCTTAGACAGGGATCGGGCTTTCTTT; cdr3_aa: CASSTLDRDRAFF
clone_size: few; cdr3_length: 13; j_call: TRBJ1-5; v_call: TRBV28; d_call: NA; cdr3_nt: TGTGCCAGCAGGCGGGAAAATCATCAGCCCCAGCATTTT; cdr3_aa: CASRRENHQPQHF
clone_size: NA; cdr3_length: 14; j_call: TRBJ2-5; v_call: TRBV2; d_call: NA; cdr3_nt: TGTGCCAGCAGTACGCTACAGGGTACGGAGACCCAGTACTTC; cdr3_aa: CASSTLQGTETQYF
clone_size: NA; cdr3_length: 16; j_call: TRBJ2-2; v_call: TRBV9; d_call: NA; cdr3_nt: TGTGCCAGCAGCGCCGCGCGGCACGAGAACACCGGGGAGCTGTTTTTT; cdr3_aa: CASSAARHENTGELFF
clone_size: NA; cdr3_length: 13; j_call: TRBJ1-5; v_call: TRBV19; d_call: NA; cdr3_nt: TGTGCCAGTAGTCCTCCTCCGTGGCCGCCCCAGCATTTT; cdr3_aa: CASSPPPWPPQHF
clone_size: once; cdr3_length: 16; j_call: TRBJ1-3; v_call: TRBV5-1; d_call: NA; cdr3_nt: TGCGCCAGCAGCTTGGTCGGAGGAGGCTTTGGAAACACCATATATTTT; cdr3_aa: CASSLVGGGFGNTIYF
clone_size: NA; cdr3_length: 15; j_call: TRBJ2-3; v_call: TRBV5-1; d_call: NA; cdr3_nt: TGCGCCAGCAGCCCCCCCAGGGGCTCCACAGATACGCAGTATTTT; cdr3_aa: CASSPPRGSTDTQYF
clone_size: NA; cdr3_length: 14; j_call: TRBJ2-1; v_call: TRBV19; d_call: NA; cdr3_nt: TGTGCCAGTAGTATTTCTTCGGGGGACGCTGAGCAGTTCTTC; cdr3_aa: CASSISSGDAEQFF
clone_size: once; cdr3_length: 15; j_call: TRBJ1-1; v_call: TRBV5-1; d_call: NA; cdr3_nt: TGCGCCAGCAGCTTGGGGGGCAGCACGGGCACTGAAGCTTTCTTT; cdr3_aa: CASSLGGSTGTEAFF
clone_size: NA; cdr3_length: 15; j_call: TRBJ2-1; v_call: TRBV2; d_call: TRBD2; cdr3_nt: TGTGCCAGCAGTGAAGCGTCCGGGACTAGCCCTCGTCAGTTCTTC; cdr3_aa: CASSEASGTSPRQFF
clone_size: NA; cdr3_length: 12; j_call: TRBJ1-1; v_call: TRBV29-1; d_call: NA; cdr3_nt: TGCAGCGTTGTCCCCGGAGGTACTGAAGCTTTCTTT; cdr3_aa: CSVVPGGTEAFF
clone_size: NA; cdr3_length: 16; j_call: TRBJ2-3; v_call: TRBV9; d_call: TRBD2; cdr3_nt: TGTGCCAGCAGCCCCCAAGCTAGCGGGGGCCCAGATACGCAGTATTTT; cdr3_aa: CASSPQASGGPDTQYF
clone_size: NA; cdr3_length: 14; j_call: TRBJ1-1; v_call: TRBV4-1; d_call: NA; cdr3_nt: TGCGCCAGCAGCCAAGATTCGGGGGACACTGAAGCTTTCTTT; cdr3_aa: CASSQDSGDTEAFF
clone_size: NA; cdr3_length: 16; j_call: TRBJ1-2; v_call: TRBV9; d_call: TRBD1; cdr3_nt: TGTGCCAGCAGCGCGATAACCGGGACAGGGGATTATGGCTACACCTTC; cdr3_aa: CASSAITGTGDYGYTF
clone_size: NA; cdr3_length: 15; j_call: TRBJ2-5; v_call: TRBV9; d_call: TRBD2; cdr3_nt: TGTGCCAGCAGCGTATCGACCGGGACTAGGGAGACCCAGTACTTC; cdr3_aa: CASSVSTGTRETQYF
clone_size: NA; cdr3_length: 15; j_call: TRBJ2-2; v_call: TRBV5-5; d_call: TRBD1; cdr3_nt: TGTGCCAGCAGCTCCGGACAGGGGAACACCGGGGAGCTGTTTTTT; cdr3_aa: CASSSGQGNTGELFF
clone_size: NA; cdr3_length: 15; j_call: TRBJ2-1; v_call: TRBV18; d_call: TRBD2; cdr3_nt: TGTGCCAGCTCTCTCGGACTAGCGGGGGACAATGAGCAGTTCTTC; cdr3_aa: CASSLGLAGDNEQFF
clone_size: NA; cdr3_length: 16; j_call: TRBJ1-5; v_call: TRBV12-1; d_call: NA; cdr3_nt: TGTGCCAGCAGCCCCGCCCGGGTTTGGAGCAATCAGCCCCAGCATTTT; cdr3_aa: CASSPARVWSNQPQHF
clone_size: NA; cdr3_length: 15; j_call: TRBJ2-5; v_call: TRBV11-2; d_call: TRBD1; cdr3_nt: TGTGCCAGCAGCTTAGTAGACAGGGCCCAAGAGACCCAGTACTTC; cdr3_aa: CASSLVDRAQETQYF
clone_size: NA; cdr3_length: 13; j_call: TRBJ1-5; v_call: TRBV6-6; d_call: NA; cdr3_nt: TGTGCCAGCAGTTATCGGGGAGGTCAGCCCCAGCATTTT; cdr3_aa: CASSYRGGQPQHF
clone_size: NA; cdr3_length: 15; j_call: TRBJ1-6; v_call: TRBV5-1; d_call: NA; cdr3_nt: TGCGCCAGCAGCTTGGATAGCTCCTATAATTCACCCCTCCACTTT; cdr3_aa: CASSLDSSYNSPLHF
clone_size: NA; cdr3_length: 16; j_call: TRBJ2-7; v_call: TRBV4-1; d_call: NA; cdr3_nt: TGCGCCAGCAGCGGGCGGGTCCTCGGGAGACAGAACGAGCAGTACTTC; cdr3_aa: CASSGRVLGRQNEQYF
clone_size: NA; cdr3_length: 14; j_call: TRBJ1-1; v_call: TRBV3-1/TRBV3-2; d_call: NA; cdr3_nt: TGTGCCAGCAGTCGAAGATCCCAGGGAGGTGAAGCTTTCTTT; cdr3_aa: CASSRRSQGGEAFF
clone_size: NA; cdr3_length: 13; j_call: TRBJ2-7; v_call: TRBV12-3/TRBV12-4; d_call: NA; cdr3_nt: TGTGCCAGCAGTTTAATCCAATCCTACGAGCAGTACTTC; cdr3_aa: CASSLIQSYEQYF
clone_size: NA; cdr3_length: 13; j_call: TRBJ1-1; v_call: TRBV3-1/TRBV3-2; d_call: NA; cdr3_nt: TGTGCCAGCAGCGTAACCAGGGGTGGTGAAGCTTTCTTT; cdr3_aa: CASSVTRGGEAFF
clone_size: NA; cdr3_length: 16; j_call: TRBJ1-1; v_call: TRBV19; d_call: TRBD1; cdr3_nt: TGTGCCAGTAGTTCAAGATTAGACAGGGCTTCGGGTGAAGCTTTCTTT; cdr3_aa: CASSSRLDRASGEAFF
clone_size: NA; cdr3_length: 13; j_call: TRBJ2-5; v_call: TRBV2; d_call: TRBD2; cdr3_nt: TGTGCCAGCTGCCAGGGACTAGAAGGGACCCAGTACTTC; cdr3_aa: CASCQGLEGTQYF
clone_size: NA; cdr3_length: 17; j_call: TRBJ2-2; v_call: TRBV14; d_call: NA; cdr3_nt: TGTGCCAGCAGCCAAGCTGGACGGGGGGCCCGGCGATGGGAGCTGTTTTTT; cdr3_aa: CASSQAGRGARRWELFF
clone_size: once; cdr3_length: 13; j_call: TRBJ1-4; v_call: TRBV28; d_call: NA; cdr3_nt: TGTGCCAGCGTAGAAGCAACTAATGAAAAACTGTTTTTT; cdr3_aa: CASVEATNEKLFF
clone_size: NA; cdr3_length: 14; j_call: TRBJ2-7; v_call: TRBV7-9; d_call: TRBD2; cdr3_nt: TGTGCCAGCAGCTTAGGCGGGGGGCCGGGGGAGCAGTACTTC; cdr3_aa: CASSLGGGPGEQYF
clone_size: NA; cdr3_length: 19; j_call: TRBJ2-1; v_call: TRBV7-3; d_call: TRBD2; cdr3_nt: TGTGCCAGCAGCATCGCCAGCGGGGGGCCTTTTAGCTCCTACAATGAGCAGTTCTTC; cdr3_aa: CASSIASGGPFSSYNEQFF
clone_size: NA; cdr3_length: 15; j_call: TRBJ2-1; v_call: TRBV10-2; d_call: TRBD2; cdr3_nt: TGCGCCAGCAGTGTCTCTAGCGGGGCGTACAATGAGCAGTTCTTC; cdr3_aa: CASSVSSGAYNEQFF
clone_size: NA; cdr3_length: 15; j_call: TRBJ1-3; v_call: TRBV28; d_call: NA; cdr3_nt: TGTGCCAGCAGTTTGGTACTATACTCTGGAAACACCATATATTTT; cdr3_aa: CASSLVLYSGNTIYF
clone_size: NA; cdr3_length: 15; j_call: TRBJ2-3; v_call: TRBV4-1; d_call: TRBD1; cdr3_nt: TGCGCCAGCAGCCGCAGCGGACAGGGAACAGATACGCAGTATTTT; cdr3_aa: CASSRSGQGTDTQYF
clone_size: NA; cdr3_length: 14; j_call: TRBJ1-2; v_call: TRBV29-1; d_call: NA; cdr3_nt: TGCAGCGTTACCATCTCGACAGGAAACTATGGCTACACCTTC; cdr3_aa: CSVTISTGNYGYTF
clone_size: NA; cdr3_length: 15; j_call: TRBJ2-3; v_call: TRBV11-2; d_call: TRBD2; cdr3_nt: TGTGCCAGCAGCTTTTTAGCGGGGGGGCTAGATACGCAGTATTTT; cdr3_aa: CASSFLAGGLDTQYF
clone_size: NA; cdr3_length: 14; j_call: TRBJ1-2; v_call: TRBV4-1; d_call: TRBD1; cdr3_nt: TGCGCCAGCAGCCAACCCCTGGACAGGGGCGGCTACACCTTC; cdr3_aa: CASSQPLDRGGYTF
clone_size: NA; cdr3_length: 13; j_call: TRBJ2-7; v_call: TRBV5-1; d_call: NA; cdr3_nt: TGCGCCAGCAGCTTGCAGGCTGACTACGAGCAGTACTTC; cdr3_aa: CASSLQADYEQYF
clone_size: NA; cdr3_length: 14; j_call: TRBJ1-3; v_call: TRBV19; d_call: NA; cdr3_nt: TGTGCCAGTAGTATCAGTCCTTCTGGAAACACCATATATTTT; cdr3_aa: CASSISPSGNTIYF
clone_size: NA; cdr3_length: 15; j_call: TRBJ2-7; v_call: TRBV19; d_call: NA; cdr3_nt: TGTGCCAGTAGCTTTGACAGCTTTAACTCCTACGAGCAGTACTTC; cdr3_aa: CASSFDSFNSYEQYF
clone_size: NA; cdr3_length: 14; j_call: TRBJ1-2; v_call: TRBV6-5; d_call: NA; cdr3_nt: TGTGCCAGCAGTACCGGACAGATGATCTATGGCTACACCTTC; cdr3_aa: CASSTGQMIYGYTF
clone_size: NA; cdr3_length: 17; j_call: TRBJ1-4; v_call: TRBV5-1; d_call: TRBD1; cdr3_nt: TGCGCCAGCAGCTGGGGGCGAACCGGGACAGGGGCTGAAAAACTGTTTTTT; cdr3_aa: CASSWGRTGTGAEKLFF
clone_size: few; cdr3_length: 12; j_call: TRBJ1-5; v_call: TRBV12-3/TRBV12-4; d_call: NA; cdr3_nt: TGTGCCAGCAGTTCAGGGGACCAGCCCCAGCATTTT; cdr3_aa: CASSSGDQPQHF
clone_size: NA; cdr3_length: 15; j_call: TRBJ1-1; v_call: TRBV6-1; d_call: TRBD1; cdr3_nt: TGTGCCAGCAGTGAAGGGTATAGGGGGCTCACTGAAGCTTTCTTT; cdr3_aa: CASSEGYRGLTEAFF